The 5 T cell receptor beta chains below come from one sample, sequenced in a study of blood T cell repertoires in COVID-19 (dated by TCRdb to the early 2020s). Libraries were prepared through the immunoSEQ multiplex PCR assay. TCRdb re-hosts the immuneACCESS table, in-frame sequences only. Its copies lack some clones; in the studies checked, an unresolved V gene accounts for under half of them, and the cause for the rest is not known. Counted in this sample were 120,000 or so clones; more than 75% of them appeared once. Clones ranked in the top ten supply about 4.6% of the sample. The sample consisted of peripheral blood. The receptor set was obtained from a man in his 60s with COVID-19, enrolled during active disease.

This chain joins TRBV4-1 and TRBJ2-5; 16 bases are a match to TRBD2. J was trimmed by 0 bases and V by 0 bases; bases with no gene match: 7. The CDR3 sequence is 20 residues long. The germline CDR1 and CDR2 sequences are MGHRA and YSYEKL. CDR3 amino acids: CASSQEGTSGRAGNQETQYF. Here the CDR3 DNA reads TGCGCCAGCAGCCAAGAAGGGACTAGCGGGAGGGCCGGTAACCAAGAGACCCAGTACTTC.

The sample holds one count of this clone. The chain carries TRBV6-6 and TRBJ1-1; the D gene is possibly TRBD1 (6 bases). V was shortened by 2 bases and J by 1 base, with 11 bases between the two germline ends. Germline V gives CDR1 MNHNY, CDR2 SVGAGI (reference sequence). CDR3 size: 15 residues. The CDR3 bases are TGTGCCAGCAGTTACGGATCAGGGGAGAACACTGAAGCTTTCTTT. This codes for CASSYGSGENTEAFF.

CDR3 in amino acids: CASRALSYNSPLHF. CDR3 sequence (DNA): TGCGCCAGCAGAGCGTTAAGTTATAATTCACCCCTCCACTTT. This chain connects TRBV5-1 to TRBJ1-6; D unresolved. CDR1 SGHRS and CDR2 YFSETQ come from the germline V gene. Trimming shortened V by 5 bases and J by 4 bases, and 10 bases separated the two germline ends. This CDR3 comprises 14 residues.

The CDR3 spells CASSADRGAYGYTF. The DNA for the CDR3 is TGTGCCAGCAGCGCCGACAGGGGGGCCTATGGCTACACCTTC. The gene calls are TRBV2 and TRBJ1-2, with 9 nucleotides matching TRBD1. V shed 6 bases, J shed 4 bases, and the junction held 6 bases outside the gene matches. This CDR3 contains 14 residues. The germline gives CDR1 SNHLY, CDR2 FYNNEI.

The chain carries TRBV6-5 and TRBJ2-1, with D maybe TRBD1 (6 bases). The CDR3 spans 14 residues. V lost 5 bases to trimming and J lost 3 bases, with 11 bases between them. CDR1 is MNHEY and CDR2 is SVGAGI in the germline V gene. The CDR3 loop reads CASSTIQGYNEQFF. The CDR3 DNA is TGTGCCAGCAGTACCATACAGGGCTACAATGAGCAGTTCTTC.